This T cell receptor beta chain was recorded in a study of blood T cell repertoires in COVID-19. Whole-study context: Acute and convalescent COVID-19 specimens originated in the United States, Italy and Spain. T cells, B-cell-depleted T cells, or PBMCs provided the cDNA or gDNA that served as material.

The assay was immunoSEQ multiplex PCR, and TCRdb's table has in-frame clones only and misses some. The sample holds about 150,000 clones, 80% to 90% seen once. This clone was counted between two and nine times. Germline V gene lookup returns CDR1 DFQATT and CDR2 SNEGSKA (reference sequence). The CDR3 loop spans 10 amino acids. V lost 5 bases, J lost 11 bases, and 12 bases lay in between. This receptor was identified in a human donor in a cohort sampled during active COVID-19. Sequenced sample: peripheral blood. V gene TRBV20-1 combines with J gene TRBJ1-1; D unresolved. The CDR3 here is CSASGPGAFF. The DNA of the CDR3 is TGCAGTGCTTCGGGTCCTGGGGCTTTCTTT.